This TCR beta chain was identified in a study of OX40 agonist ivuxolimab in advanced cancers. Study as a whole: Partial responses were recorded for three patients, including one with hepatocellular carcinoma and two with cutaneous melanoma. Study-level results: CD8+ T cells averaged more expanded clones than CD4+.

The protocol was immunoSEQ multiplex PCR, while the TCRdb copy is restricted to in-frame clones and leaves out a portion. The table shows some 54,000 clones, with about four fifths occurring only once. The length of the CDR3 is 16 residues. Germline CDR1 reads SGDLS; CDR2 reads YYNGEE. The J segment lost 7 bases and the V segment lost 0 bases, leaving 10 bases of the junction unmatched. In regard to this clone: Its target is unknown.

The chain has TRBV9 and TRBJ2-7; TRBD2 matches 10 bases. This TCR derives from an adult with an advanced solid tumor such as melanoma, head and neck, liver or kidney cancer. Specimen: CD4+ or CD8+ T cells sorted from blood, collected in a trial of the OX40 agonist ivuxolimab. This chain's CDR3 is CASSVGLGLAVREQYF. The CDR3 DNA follows: TGTGCCAGCAGCGTAGGTCTAGGACTAGCGGTACGGGAGCAGTACTTC. Together with reference TRBV9 and TRBJ2-7, the CDR3 gives the full variable domain: DSGVTQTPKHLITATGQRVTLRCSPRSGDLSVYWYQQSLDQGLQFLIQYYNGEERAKGNILERFSAQQFPDLHSELNLSSLELGDSALYFCASSVGLGLAVREQYFGPGTRLTVT.